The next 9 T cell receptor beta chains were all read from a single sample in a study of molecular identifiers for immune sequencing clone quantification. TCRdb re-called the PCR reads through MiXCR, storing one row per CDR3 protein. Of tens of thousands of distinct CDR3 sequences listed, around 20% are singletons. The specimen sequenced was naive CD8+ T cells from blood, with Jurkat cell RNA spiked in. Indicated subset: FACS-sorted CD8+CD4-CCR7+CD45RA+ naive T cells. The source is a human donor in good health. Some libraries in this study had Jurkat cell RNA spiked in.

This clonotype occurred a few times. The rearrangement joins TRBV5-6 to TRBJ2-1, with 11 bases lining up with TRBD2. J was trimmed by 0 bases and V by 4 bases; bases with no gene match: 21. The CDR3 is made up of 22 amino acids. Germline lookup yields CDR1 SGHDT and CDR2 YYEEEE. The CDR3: CASSLRRDTQTSGISSYNEQFF. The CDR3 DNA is TGTGCCAGCAGCCTCCGGCGGGACACCCAGACTAGCGGGATCAGCTCCTACAATGAGCAGTTCTTC.

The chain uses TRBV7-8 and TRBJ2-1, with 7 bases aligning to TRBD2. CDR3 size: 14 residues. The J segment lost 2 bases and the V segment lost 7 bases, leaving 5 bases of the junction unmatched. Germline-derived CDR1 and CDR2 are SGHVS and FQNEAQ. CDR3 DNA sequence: TGTGCCAGCAAGGCCAGCGGGGCCTACAATGAGCAGTTCTTC. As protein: CASKASGAYNEQFF. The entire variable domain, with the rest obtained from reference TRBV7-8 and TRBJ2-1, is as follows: GAGVSQSPRYKVAKRGQDVALRCDPISGHVSLFWYQQALGQGPEFLTYFQNEAQLDKSGLPSDRFFAERPEGSVSTLKIQRTQQEDSAVYLCASKASGAYNEQFFGPGTRLTVL.

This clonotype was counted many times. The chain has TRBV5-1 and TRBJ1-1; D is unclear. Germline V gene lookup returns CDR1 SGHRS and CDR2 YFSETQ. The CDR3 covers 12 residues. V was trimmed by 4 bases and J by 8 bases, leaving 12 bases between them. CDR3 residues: CASSLNRAEAFF. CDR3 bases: TGCGCCAGCAGCCTGAACCGGGCCGAAGCTTTCTTT.

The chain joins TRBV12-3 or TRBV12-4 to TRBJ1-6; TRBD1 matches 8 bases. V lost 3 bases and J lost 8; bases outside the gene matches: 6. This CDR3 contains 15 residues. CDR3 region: CASSLPRGPDSPLHF. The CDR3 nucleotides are TGTGCCAGCAGTTTGCCCAGGGGGCCTGATTCACCCCTCCACTTT.

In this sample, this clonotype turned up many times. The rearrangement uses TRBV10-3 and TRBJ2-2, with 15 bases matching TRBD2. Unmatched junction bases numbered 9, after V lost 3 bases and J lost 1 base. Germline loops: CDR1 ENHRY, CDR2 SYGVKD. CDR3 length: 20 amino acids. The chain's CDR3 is CAISEPGTSGRPRNTGELFF. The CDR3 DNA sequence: TGTGCCATCAGTGAACCCGGGACTAGCGGGAGGCCGAGGAACACCGGGGAGCTGTTTTTT.

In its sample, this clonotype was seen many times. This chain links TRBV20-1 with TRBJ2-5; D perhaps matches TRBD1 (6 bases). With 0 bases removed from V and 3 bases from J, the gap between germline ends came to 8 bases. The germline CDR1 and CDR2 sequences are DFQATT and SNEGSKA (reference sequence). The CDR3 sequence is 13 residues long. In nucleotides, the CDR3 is TGCAGTGCTAGAGATTACAGGGAAGAGACCCAGTACTTC. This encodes CSARDYREETQYF.

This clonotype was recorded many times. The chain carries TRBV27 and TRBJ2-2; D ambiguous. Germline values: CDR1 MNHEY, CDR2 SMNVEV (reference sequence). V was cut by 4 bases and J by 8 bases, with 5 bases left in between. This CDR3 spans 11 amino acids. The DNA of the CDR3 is TGTGCCAGCAGTTCTAATGGGGAGCTGTTTTTT. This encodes CASSSNGELFF.

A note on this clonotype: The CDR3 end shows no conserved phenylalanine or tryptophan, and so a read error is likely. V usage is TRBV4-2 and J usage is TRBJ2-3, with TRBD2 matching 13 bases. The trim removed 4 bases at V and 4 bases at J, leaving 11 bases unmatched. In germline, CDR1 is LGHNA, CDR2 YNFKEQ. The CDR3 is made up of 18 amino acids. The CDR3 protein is CASSPRLAGGHPPDTQYL. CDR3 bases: TGTGCCAGCAGCCCCCGACTAGCGGGAGGCCATCCCCCAGATACGCAGTATCTT.

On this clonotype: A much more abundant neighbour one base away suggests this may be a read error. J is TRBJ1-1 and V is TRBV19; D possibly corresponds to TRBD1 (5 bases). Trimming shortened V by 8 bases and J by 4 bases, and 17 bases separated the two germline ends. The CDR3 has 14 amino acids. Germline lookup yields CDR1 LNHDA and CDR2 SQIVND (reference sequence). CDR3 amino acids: CASGGGVSATEAFF. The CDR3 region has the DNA TGTGCCAGTGGGGGAGGGGTTTCGGCCACTGAAGCTTTCTTT. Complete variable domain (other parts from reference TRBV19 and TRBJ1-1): DGGITQSPKYLFRKEGQNVTLSCEQNLNHDAMYWYRQDPGQGLRLIYYSQIVNDFQKGDIAEGYSVSREKKESFPLTVTSAQKNPTAFYLCASGGGVSATEAFFGQGTRLTVV.